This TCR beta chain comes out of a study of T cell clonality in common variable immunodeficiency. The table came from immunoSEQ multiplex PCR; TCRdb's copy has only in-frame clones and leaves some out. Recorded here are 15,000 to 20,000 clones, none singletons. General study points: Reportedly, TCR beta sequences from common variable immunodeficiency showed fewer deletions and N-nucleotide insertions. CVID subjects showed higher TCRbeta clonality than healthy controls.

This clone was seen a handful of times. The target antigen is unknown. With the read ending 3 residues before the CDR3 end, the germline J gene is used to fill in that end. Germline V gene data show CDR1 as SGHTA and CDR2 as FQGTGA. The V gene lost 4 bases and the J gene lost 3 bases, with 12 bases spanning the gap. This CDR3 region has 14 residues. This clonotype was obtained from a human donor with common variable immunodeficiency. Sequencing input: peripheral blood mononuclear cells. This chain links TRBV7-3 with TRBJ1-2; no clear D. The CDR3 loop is CASSSHSGDYGYTF. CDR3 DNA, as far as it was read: TGTGCCAGCAGCTCGCACTCCGGGGACTATGGC. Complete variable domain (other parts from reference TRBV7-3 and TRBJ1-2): GAGVSQTPSNKVTEKGKYVELRCDPISGHTALYWYRQSLGQGPEFLIYFQGTGAADDSGLPNDRFFAVRPEGSVSTLKIQRTERGDSAVYLCASSSHSGDYGYTFGSGTRLTVV.